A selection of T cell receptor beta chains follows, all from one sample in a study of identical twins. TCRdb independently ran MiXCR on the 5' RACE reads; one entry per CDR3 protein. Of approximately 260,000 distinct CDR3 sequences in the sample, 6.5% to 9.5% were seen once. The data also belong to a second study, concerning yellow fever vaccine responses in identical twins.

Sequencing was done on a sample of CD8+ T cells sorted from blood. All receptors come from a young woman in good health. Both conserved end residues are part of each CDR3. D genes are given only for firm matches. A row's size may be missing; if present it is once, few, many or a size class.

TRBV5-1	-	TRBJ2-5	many	TGCGCCAGAACAACGGGTCTACAAGAGACCCAGTACTTC	CARTTGLQETQYF
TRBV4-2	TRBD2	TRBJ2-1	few	TGTGCCAGCAGCCAAGATCCTAGCGGGGGTGGATTTATTTTGAATGAGCAGTTCTTC	CASSQDPSGGGFILNEQFF
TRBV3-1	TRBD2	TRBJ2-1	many	TGTGCCAGCAGCCAAGTGGGGGGGAGCTCCTACAATGAGCAGTTCTTC	CASSQVGGSSYNEQFF
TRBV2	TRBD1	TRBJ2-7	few	TGTACCAGCAGTGAAGGGGGACAGGGTACCTACGAGCAGTACTTC	CTSSEGGQGTYEQYF
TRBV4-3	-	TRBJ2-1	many	TGCGCCAGCAGCCAAGACCGGGACGGGTACAATGAGCAGTTCTTC	CASSQDRDGYNEQFF
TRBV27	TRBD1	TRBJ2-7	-	TGTGCCAGCAGCTCTGGGACAGGTAGGAGTTACGAGCAGTACTTC	CASSSGTGRSYEQYF
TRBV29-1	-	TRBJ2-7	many	TGCAGCGTTGAAGATCATGGGGATGGCTTTAGCTACGAGCAGTACTTC	CSVEDHGDGFSYEQYF
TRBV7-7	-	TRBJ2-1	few	TGTGCTAGCAGCCGGACGGAATACAATGAGCAGTTCTTC	CASSRTEYNEQFF
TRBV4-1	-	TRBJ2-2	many	TGCGCCAGCAGCCAAGAACCCAGGGTTGACACCGGGGAGCTGTTTTTT	CASSQEPRVDTGELFF
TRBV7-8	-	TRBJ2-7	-	TGTGCCAGCAGCTTCGACATTAACTCCTACGAGCAGTACTTC	CASSFDINSYEQYF
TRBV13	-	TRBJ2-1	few	TGTGCCAGCAGCTTAGGAGTATATAGCGGAAATGAGCAGTTCTTC	CASSLGVYSGNEQFF
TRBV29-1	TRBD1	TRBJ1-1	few	TGCAGCGTTCTATCCAGTGCCGGGACAGGGTGGGAAGCTTTCTTT	CSVLSSAGTGWEAFF
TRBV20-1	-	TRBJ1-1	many	TGCAGTGCTAGCCTACGGGTGGGGGTGAACACTGAAGCTTTCTTT	CSASLRVGVNTEAFF
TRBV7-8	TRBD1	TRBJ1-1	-	TGTGCCAGCAGCATCGGGACAGAAAACACTGAAGCTTTCTTT	CASSIGTENTEAFF
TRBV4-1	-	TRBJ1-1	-	TGCGCCAGCAGCCAAGTACAGGGTTTCACTGAAGCTTTCTTT	CASSQVQGFTEAFF
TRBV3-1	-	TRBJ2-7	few	TGTGCCAGCAGCCAAGTTCCCGGTTGGGAGCAGTACTTC	CASSQVPGWEQYF
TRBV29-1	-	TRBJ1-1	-	TGCAGCGTTGTCAAAGATCACACTGAAGCTTTCTTT	CSVVKDHTEAFF
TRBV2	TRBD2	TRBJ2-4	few	TGTGCCAGCAGTGAGCGGGAGGGGGGTAACATTCAGTACTTC	CASSEREGGNIQYF
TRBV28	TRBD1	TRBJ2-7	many	TGTGCCAGCAGTTTGGGACAGGCTTTGACACTCGAGCAGTACTTC	CASSLGQALTLEQYF
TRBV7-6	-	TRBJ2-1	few	TGTGCCAGCAGCTTAGAACCCGCAAACAATGAGCAGTTCTTC	CASSLEPANNEQFF
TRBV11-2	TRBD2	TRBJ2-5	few	TGTGCCAGCAGCTTAACAACTAGCGCGGAGACCCAGTACTTC	CASSLTTSAETQYF
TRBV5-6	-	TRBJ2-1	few	TGTGCCAGCAGCTTACGCGGGTTATCTCGGGTCGTGGAGCAGTTCTTC	CASSLRGLSRVVEQFF
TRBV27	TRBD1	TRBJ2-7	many	TGTGCCAGCAGTCCGGACAGGGCCATGGGTGAGCAGTACTTC	CASSPDRAMGEQYF
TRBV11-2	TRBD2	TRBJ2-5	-	TGTGCCAGCAGCTTAGGACGACTAGCGGATCCACGTACGGAGACCCAGTACTTC	CASSLGRLADPRTETQYF
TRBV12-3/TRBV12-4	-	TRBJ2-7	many	TGTGCCAGCCGTGGCGGGGTCTCCTACGAGCAGTACTTC	CASRGGVSYEQYF
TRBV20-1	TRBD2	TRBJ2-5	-	TGCAGTGCTAGCGCTAGCGGGGGGGAAGAGACCCAGTACTTC	CSASASGGEETQYF
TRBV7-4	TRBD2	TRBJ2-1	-	TGTGCCTTCAGCCCTCCCATGGGAGGGATTCACACAAATGACAATGAGCAGTTCTTC	CAFSPPMGGIHTNDNEQFF
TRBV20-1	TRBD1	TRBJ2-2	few	TGCAGTGCTAGAGAGGGGACAGGGGTGGCCGGGGAGCTGTTTTTT	CSAREGTGVAGELFF
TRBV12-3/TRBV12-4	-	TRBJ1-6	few	TGTGCCAGCAGTTTGGGAGCTTATAATTCACCCCTCCACTTT	CASSLGAYNSPLHF
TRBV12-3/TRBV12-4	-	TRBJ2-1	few	TGTGCCAGCAGTTTAACCCCACGACCGAATGAGCAGTTCTTC	CASSLTPRPNEQFF
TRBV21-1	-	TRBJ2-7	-	TGTGCCAGCAGCAAGTTGGGGGCGCCGGAAATTTGG	CASSKLGAPEIW
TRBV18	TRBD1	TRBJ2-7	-	TGTGCCAGCTTAACCGACAGGGCCGAGCAGTACTTC	CASLTDRAEQYF
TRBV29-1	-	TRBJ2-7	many	TGCAGCGTTGTAGCTACAGCGGATCCCTACGAGCAGTACTTC	CSVVATADPYEQYF
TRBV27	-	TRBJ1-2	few	TGTGCCAGTGGAGACGGTCGTGGCTACACCTTC	CASGDGRGYTF
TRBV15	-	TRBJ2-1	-	TGTGCCACCAGCAGAGATTACGTGGGAACCTACAATGAGCAGTTCTTC	CATSRDYVGTYNEQFF
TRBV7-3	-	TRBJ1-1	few	TGTGCCAGCAGCGAGGGACCCCTAGGGAGCACTGAAGCTTTCTTT	CASSEGPLGSTEAFF
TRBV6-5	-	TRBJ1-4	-	TGTGCCAGCAGTTACTCGGGGGGGAATGAAAAACTGTTTTTT	CASSYSGGNEKLFF
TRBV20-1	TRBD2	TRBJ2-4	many	TGCAGTGCTAGAGATCGAGGGAGGGTGGACATTCAGTACTTC	CSARDRGRVDIQYF
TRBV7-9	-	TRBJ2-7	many	TGTGCCAGCAGCTTACCGACGGACATCTACGAGCAGTACTTC	CASSLPTDIYEQYF
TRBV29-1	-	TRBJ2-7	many	TGCAGCGTAAGGGGGGCGGGTGAGCAGTACTTC	CSVRGAGEQYF
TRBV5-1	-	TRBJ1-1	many	TGCGCCAGCAGCTTGGAGGGGACCCGGAACACTGAAGCTTTCTTT	CASSLEGTRNTEAFF
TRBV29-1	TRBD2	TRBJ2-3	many	TGCAGCGTTGCTAGCGGGAGGTTCCCAGATACGCAGTATTTT	CSVASGRFPDTQYF
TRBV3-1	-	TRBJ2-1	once	TGTGCCAGCAGCCAAGATAAGGGGCGAGGGAGTGATGAGCAGTTCTTC	CASSQDKGRGSDEQFF